These 20 T cell receptor beta chains came from one sample sequenced in a study of cytomegalovirus exposure and HLA in healthy donors. Vbeta (60) and Jbeta (13) primers were used in the PCR. Profiling relied on immunoSEQ multiplex PCR, and the TCRdb table lists in-frame clones only, not all of them. This sample has about 35,000 clones, with roughly 78% found just once. The sequenced sample consisted of PBMCs. All receptors come from a male donor in good health and CMV-seronegative.

The chain is built from TRBV18 and TRBJ2-5; 7 bases agree with TRBD2. Trimming took 2 bases from V and 7 from J; bases not matched to a gene: 4. CDR1 KGHSH and CDR2 LQKENI come from the germline V gene. The CDR3 is made up of 13 amino acids. CDR3 protein: CASSPYSGGTQYF. The CDR3, as DNA: TGTGCCAGCTCACCATACTCGGGAGGGACCCAGTACTTC.

The J gene is TRBJ1-2, the V gene TRBV30, with 7 nucleotides matching TRBD1. Germline trimming cut 6 bases from V and 4 bases from J; bases unmatched to any gene: 8. This CDR3 contains 13 residues. The germline CDR1 and CDR2 sequences are GTSNPN and SVGIG (reference sequence). CDR3 residues: CACEDRAIYGYTF. DNA of the CDR3: TGTGCCTGTGAAGACAGGGCTATCTATGGCTACACCTTC.

J is TRBJ2-5 and V is TRBV29-1; 8 nucleotides line up with TRBD1. Germline CDR1 SQVTM, CDR2 ANQGSEA. Trimming took 0 bases from V and 13 from J; bases not matched to a gene: 13. This CDR3 contains 14 residues. The CDR3 sequence: CSVEDRSRGQGRYF. DNA for the CDR3: TGCAGCGTTGAAGATCGAAGCAGGGGGCAAGGTAGGTACTTC.

This chain uses TRBV6-1 with TRBJ1-1; 9 bases map to TRBD1. V trimming: 4 bases; J trimming: 7 bases; junction bases outside the gene matches: 7. Germline V gene sequence: CDR1 MNHNS, CDR2 SASEGT. The CDR3 loop spans 14 amino acids. The CDR3 DNA sequence: TGTGCCAGCAGTGCCTCCGGGACAGGGTATGAAGCTTTCTTT. Protein product: CASSASGTGYEAFF.

DNA of the CDR3: TGCGCCAGCAGCTCCGGACAGGGGAATGGCTACACCTTC. Amino acid sequence: CASSSGQGNGYTF. This chain uses TRBV5-1 with TRBJ1-2; 9 nucleotides line up with TRBD1. The length of the CDR3 is 13 residues. V shed 3 bases and J 6 bases; nucleotides not matched to a gene: 3. CDR1 is SGHRS, CDR2 YFSETQ, per germline.

This chain joins TRBV5-1 and TRBJ2-5; D might be TRBD1 (5 bases). Deletions cut 4 bases from V and 3 bases from J, with 10 bases between. Per the germline V gene, CDR1 is SGHRS and CDR2 is YFSETQ. The CDR3 is 13 amino acids. CDR3 loop: CASSAMTEETQYF. As DNA, the CDR3 is TGCGCCAGCAGCGCGATGACAGAAGAGACCCAGTACTTC.

The gene calls are TRBV30 and TRBJ1-1, with a possible D match to TRBD1 (5 bases). The CDR3 consists of 12 residues. V was clipped by 0 bases and J by 12 bases, with 14 bases between them. Germline CDR1 and CDR2: GTSNPN and SVGIG (reference sequence). The CDR3 DNA reads TGTGCCTGGAGTGTACAGATGGCAGGGCCTTTCTTT. Encoded protein: CAWSVQMAGPFF.

V is TRBV19 and J is TRBJ1-5; 8 bases fit TRBD1. V trimming: 9 bases; J trimming: 6 bases; junction bases outside the gene matches: 7. This CDR3 has 13 amino acids. The germline V gene has CDR1 LNHDA and CDR2 SQIVND (reference sequence). DNA of the CDR3: TGTGCCAGCAGCGACAGGGGCGGTCAGCCCCAGCATTTT. It yields the protein CASSDRGGQPQHF.

The gene calls are TRBV6-1 and TRBJ1-5; 8 bases are shared with TRBD1. CDR1 MNHNS and CDR2 SASEGT come from the germline V gene. J was trimmed by 7 bases and V by 2 bases; bases with no gene match: 10. This CDR3 contains 16 residues. The CDR3 sequence: CASSEHPDRAGQPQHF. DNA of the CDR3: TGTGCCAGCAGTGAACACCCGGACAGGGCGGGACAGCCCCAGCATTTT.

The chain has TRBV30 and TRBJ1-1, with D unresolved. V was pared by 2 bases and J by 3 bases, with 4 bases between. The CDR3 extends over 11 amino acids. Per the germline V gene, CDR1 is GTSNPN and CDR2 is SVGIG (reference sequence). The CDR3 bases are TGTGCCTGGAGTATCTACACTGAAGCTTTCTTT. It codes for CAWSIYTEAFF. Drawing the rest from reference TRBV30 and TRBJ1-1, the complete variable domain is SQTIHQWPATLVQPVGSPLSLECTVEGTSNPNLYWYRQAAGRGLQLLFYSVGIGQISSEVPQNLSASRPQDRQFILSSKKLLLSDSGFYLCAWSIYTEAFFGQGTRLTVV.

This clone showed up just once. The rearrangement joins TRBV6-5 to TRBJ1-1, with 10 bases matching TRBD1. With V trimmed by 6 bases and J by 6 bases, 4 bases remained unmatched. Germline loops: CDR1 MNHEY, CDR2 SVGAGI. This CDR3 is built from 13 residues. The CDR3 region is CASSRQGAAEAFF. In DNA, the CDR3 is TGTGCCAGCAGCCGACAGGGGGCCGCTGAAGCTTTCTTT.

The chain couples TRBV6-1 to TRBJ2-7, with TRBD2 matching over 7 bases. V lost 7 bases and J lost 3; bases outside the gene matches: 3. CDR1 is MNHNS and CDR2 is SASEGT in the germline V gene. The CDR3 has 12 residues. CDR3 DNA: TGTGCCAGCACGGAGCGGGGCTACGAGCAGTACTTC. This gives the protein CASTERGYEQYF.

This chain uses TRBV10-1 with TRBJ2-3; 7 bases match TRBD2. The CDR3 loop spans 14 amino acids. Per germline, CDR1 WNHNN and CDR2 SYGVQD (reference sequence). The V gene end was trimmed by 10 bases and the J gene end by 0 bases; junction bases not matched to a gene: 7. This CDR3 reads CATSGGPSTDTQYF. The DNA of the CDR3 is TGCGCCACGTCGGGGGGTCCTAGCACAGATACGCAGTATTTT.

The rearrangement uses TRBV7-2 and TRBJ2-1, with D unresolved. The V end lost 5 bases, the J end lost 2 bases, and 16 bases lay between the germline ends. The germline gives CDR1 SGHTA, CDR2 FQGNSA. The CDR3 has 16 residues. The chain's CDR3 is CASSDSQLWTYNEQFF. As DNA, the CDR3 is TGTGCCAGCAGCGACTCGCAACTATGGACCTACAATGAGCAGTTCTTC.

This clone was seen a few times. The chain links TRBV28 to TRBJ2-3, with 8 bases fitting TRBD2. Germline lookup yields CDR1 MDHEN and CDR2 SYDVKM. The ends lost 4 bases at V and 1 base at J; junction bases unmatched: 10. CDR3 size: 17 residues. CDR3 bases: TGTGCCAGCAGTTCCCTCACTAGCGGCGATCGCACAGATACGCAGTATTTT. Its protein product is CASSSLTSGDRTDTQYF. The entire variable domain, with the rest obtained from reference TRBV28 and TRBJ2-3, is as follows: DVKVTQSSRYLVKRTGEKVFLECVQDMDHENMFWYRQDPGLGLRLIYFSYDVKMKEKGDIPEGYSVSREKKERFSLILESASTNQTSMYLCASSSLTSGDRTDTQYFGPGTRLTVL.

This clone has only one observation. J is TRBJ2-1 and V is TRBV6-5, with TRBD2 matching over 8 bases. The CDR3 runs 16 residues. The germline V gene encodes CDR1 MNHEY and CDR2 SVGAGI. Trimming took 0 bases from V and 2 from J; bases not matched to a gene: 3. The chain's CDR3 is CASSYSWTSPYNEQFF. In DNA, the CDR3 is TGTGCCAGCAGTTACTCGTGGACTAGCCCCTACAATGAGCAGTTCTTC.

In nucleotides, the CDR3 is TGTGCCAGCAGCCCCCGACAGGACCCAACCTATGGCTACACCTTC. As protein: CASSPRQDPTYGYTF. This chain links TRBV13 with TRBJ1-2; D is perhaps TRBD1 (6 bases). The CDR3 is made up of 15 amino acids. Trimming took 5 bases from V and 4 from J, leaving 17 bases between them. Germline CDR1 PRHDT, CDR2 FYEKMQ (reference sequence).

The V call is TRBV7-9, the J call TRBJ2-7; 8 positions match TRBD2. Germline V lookup: CDR1 SEHNR, CDR2 FQNEAQ (reference sequence). V shed 5 bases and J 4 bases; nucleotides not matched to a gene: 4. This CDR3 is built from 13 residues. CDR3 protein: CASSAAGGYEQYF. The CDR3 DNA reads as TGTGCCAGCAGCGCCGCGGGGGGATACGAGCAGTACTTC. The complete variable domain, with remaining parts taken from reference TRBV7-9 and TRBJ2-7, reads DTGVSQNPRHKITKRGQNVTFRCDPISEHNRLYWYRQTLGQGPEFLTYFQNEAQLEKSRLLSDRFSAERPKGSFSTLEIQRTEQGDSAMYLCASSAAGGYEQYFGPGTRLTVT.

The chain uses TRBV6-1 and TRBJ2-7; 9 bases are shared with TRBD1. V lost 2 bases, J lost 2 bases, and 4 bases stayed unmatched. Germline V gene lookup returns CDR1 MNHNS and CDR2 SASEGT. The length of the CDR3 is 15 residues. CDR3 amino acids: CASSEWGQGTYEQYF. In DNA, the CDR3 is TGTGCCAGCAGTGAATGGGGACAGGGCACCTACGAGCAGTACTTC.

By share, this clone ranks as medium-sized. J is TRBJ1-5 and V is TRBV2; no clear D gene. The CDR3 runs 13 residues. Germline V lookup: CDR1 SNHLY, CDR2 FYNNEI. Trimming pared 2 bases from V and 2 bases from J, leaving 4 bases between. Written as DNA, the CDR3 is TGTGCCAGCAGTGAACAGGGCAATCAGCCCCAGCATTTT. Encoded protein: CASSEQGNQPQHF. The full variable domain, its missing parts supplied by reference TRBV2 and TRBJ1-5, is EPEVTQTPSHQVTQMGQEVILRCVPISNHLYFYWYRQILGQKVEFLVSFYNNEISEKSEIFDDQFSVERPDGSNFTLKIRSTKLEDSAMYFCASSEQGNQPQHFGDGTRLSIL.